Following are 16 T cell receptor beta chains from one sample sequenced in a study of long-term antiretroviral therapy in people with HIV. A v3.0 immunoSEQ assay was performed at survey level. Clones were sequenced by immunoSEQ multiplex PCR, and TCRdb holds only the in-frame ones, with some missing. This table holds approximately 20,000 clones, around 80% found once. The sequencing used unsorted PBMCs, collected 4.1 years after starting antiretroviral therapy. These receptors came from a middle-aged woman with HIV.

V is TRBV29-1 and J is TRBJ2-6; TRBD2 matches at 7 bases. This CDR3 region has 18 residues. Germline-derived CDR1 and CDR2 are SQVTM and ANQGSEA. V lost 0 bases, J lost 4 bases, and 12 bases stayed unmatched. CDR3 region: CSVEDRPVGGSGANVLTF. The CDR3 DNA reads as TGCAGCGTTGAAGATCGGCCGGTGGGAGGGTCCGGGGCCAACGTCCTGACTTTC.

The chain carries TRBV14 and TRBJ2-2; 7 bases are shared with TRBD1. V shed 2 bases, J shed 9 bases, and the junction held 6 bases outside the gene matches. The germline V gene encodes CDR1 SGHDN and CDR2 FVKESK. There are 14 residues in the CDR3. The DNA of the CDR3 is TGTGCCAGCAGCCAAAACAGGGGATTTAGGGAGCTGTTTTTT. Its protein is CASSQNRGFRELFF.

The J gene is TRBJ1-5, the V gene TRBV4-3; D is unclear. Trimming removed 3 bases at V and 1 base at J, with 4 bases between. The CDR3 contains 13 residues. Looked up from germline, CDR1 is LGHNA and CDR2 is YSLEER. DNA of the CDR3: TGCGCCAGCAGCCAGGACAGCAATCAGCCCCAGCATTTT. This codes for CASSQDSNQPQHF.

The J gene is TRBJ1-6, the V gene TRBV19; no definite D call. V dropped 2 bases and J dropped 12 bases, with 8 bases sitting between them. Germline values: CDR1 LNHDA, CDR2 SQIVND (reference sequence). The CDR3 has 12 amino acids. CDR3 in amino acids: CASSIILGPLHF. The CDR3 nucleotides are TGTGCCAGTAGTATAATTTTGGGACCCCTCCACTTT.

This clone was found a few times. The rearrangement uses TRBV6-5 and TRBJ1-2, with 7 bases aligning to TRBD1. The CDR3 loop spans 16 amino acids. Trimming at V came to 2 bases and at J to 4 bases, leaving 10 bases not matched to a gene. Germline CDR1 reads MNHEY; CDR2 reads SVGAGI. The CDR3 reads CASSYLEPGTVYGYTF. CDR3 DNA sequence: TGTGCCAGCAGTTACCTAGAACCCGGGACAGTCTATGGCTACACCTTC.

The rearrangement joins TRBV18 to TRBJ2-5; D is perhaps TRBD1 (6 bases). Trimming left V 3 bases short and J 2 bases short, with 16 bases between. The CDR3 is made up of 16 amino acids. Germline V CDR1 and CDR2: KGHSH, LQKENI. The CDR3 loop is CASSPRQVIVQETQYF. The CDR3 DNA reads TGTGCCAGCTCACCCAGACAGGTTATAGTGCAAGAGACCCAGTACTTC. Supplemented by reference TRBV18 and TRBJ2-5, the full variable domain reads NAGVMQNPRHLVRRRGQEARLRCSPMKGHSHVYWYRQLPEEGLKFMVYLQKENIIDESGMPKERFSAEFPKEGPSILRIQQVVRGDSAAYFCASSPRQVIVQETQYFGPGTRLLVL.

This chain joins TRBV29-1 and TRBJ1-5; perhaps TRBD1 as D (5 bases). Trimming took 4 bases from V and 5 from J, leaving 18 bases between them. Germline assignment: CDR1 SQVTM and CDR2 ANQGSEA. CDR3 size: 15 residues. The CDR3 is CSVVLRQGFDQPQHF. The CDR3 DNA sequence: TGCAGCGTTGTATTACGGCAGGGCTTCGATCAGCCCCAGCATTTT. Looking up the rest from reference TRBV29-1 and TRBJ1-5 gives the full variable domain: SAVISQKPSRDICQRGTSLTIQCQVDSQVTMMFWYRQQPGQSLTLIATANQGSEATYESGFVIDKFPISRPNLTFSTLTVSNMSPEDSSIYLCSVVLRQGFDQPQHFGDGTRLSIL.

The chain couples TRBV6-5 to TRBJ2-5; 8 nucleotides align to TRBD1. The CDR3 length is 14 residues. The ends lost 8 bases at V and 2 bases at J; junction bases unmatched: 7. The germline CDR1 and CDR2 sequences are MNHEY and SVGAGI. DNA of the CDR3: TGTGCCAGCCAACAGGGGGACCCTCAAGAGACCCAGTACTTC. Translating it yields CASQQGDPQETQYF.

CDR3 in DNA: TGTGCCAGCAGCTCCGGGAGAAACACTGAAGCTTTCTTT. It translates to CASSSGRNTEAFF. The V gene is TRBV6-5, the J gene TRBJ1-1, with D unclear. CDR1 is MNHEY, CDR2 SVGAGI, per germline. V was clipped by 6 bases and J by 2 bases, with 10 bases between them. The CDR3 extends over 13 amino acids.

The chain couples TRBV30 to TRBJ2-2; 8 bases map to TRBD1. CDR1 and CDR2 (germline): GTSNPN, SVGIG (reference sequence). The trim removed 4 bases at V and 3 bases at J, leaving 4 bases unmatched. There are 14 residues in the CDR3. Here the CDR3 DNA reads TGTGCCTGGACCGACAGGGGATACACCGGGGAGCTGTTTTTT. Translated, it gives CAWTDRGYTGELFF.

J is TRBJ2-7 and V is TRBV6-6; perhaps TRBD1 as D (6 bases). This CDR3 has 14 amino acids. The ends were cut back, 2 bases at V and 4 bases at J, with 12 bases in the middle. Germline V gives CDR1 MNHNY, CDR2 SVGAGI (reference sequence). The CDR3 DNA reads TGTGCCAGCAGTTACCTCCTGGGGGCTTACGAGCAGTACTTC. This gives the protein CASSYLLGAYEQYF.

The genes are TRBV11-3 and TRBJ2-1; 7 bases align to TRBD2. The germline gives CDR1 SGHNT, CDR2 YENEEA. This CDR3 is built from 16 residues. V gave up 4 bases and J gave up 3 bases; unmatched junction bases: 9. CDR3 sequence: CASSSLGGGGYNEQFF. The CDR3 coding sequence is TGTGCCAGCAGCTCTCTTGGAGGCGGGGGCTACAATGAGCAGTTCTTC.

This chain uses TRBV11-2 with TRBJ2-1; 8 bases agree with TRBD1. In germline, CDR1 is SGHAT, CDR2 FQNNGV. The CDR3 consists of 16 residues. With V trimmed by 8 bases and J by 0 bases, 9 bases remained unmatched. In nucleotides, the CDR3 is TGTGCCAGCGACCTTCAGGGGGCCTACTCCTACAATGAGCAGTTCTTC. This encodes CASDLQGAYSYNEQFF.

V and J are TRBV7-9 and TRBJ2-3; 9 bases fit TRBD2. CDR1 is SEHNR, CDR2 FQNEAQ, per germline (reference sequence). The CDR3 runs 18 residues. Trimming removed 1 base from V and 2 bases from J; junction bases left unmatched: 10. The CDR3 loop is CASSLGRGGRGFTDTQYF. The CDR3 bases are TGTGCCAGCAGCTTAGGGCGGGGGGGCCGTGGTTTCACAGATACGCAGTATTTT. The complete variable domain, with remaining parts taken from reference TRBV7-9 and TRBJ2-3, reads DTGVSQNPRHKITKRGQNVTFRCDPISEHNRLYWYRQTLGQGPEFLTYFQNEAQLEKSRLLSDRFSAERPKGSFSTLEIQRTEQGDSAMYLCASSLGRGGRGFTDTQYFGPGTRLTVL.

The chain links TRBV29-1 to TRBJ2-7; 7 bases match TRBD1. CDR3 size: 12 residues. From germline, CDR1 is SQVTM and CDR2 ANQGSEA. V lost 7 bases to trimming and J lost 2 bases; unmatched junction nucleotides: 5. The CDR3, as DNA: TGCAGCGCCCGGACAGGCACCTACGAGCAGTACTTC. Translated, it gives CSARTGTYEQYF.

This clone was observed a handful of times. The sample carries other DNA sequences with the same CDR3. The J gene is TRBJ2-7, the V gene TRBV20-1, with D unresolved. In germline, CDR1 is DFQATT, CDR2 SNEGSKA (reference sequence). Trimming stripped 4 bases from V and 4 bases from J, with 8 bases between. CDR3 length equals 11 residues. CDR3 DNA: TGCAGTGCTAACCGAGGATACGAGCAGTACTTC. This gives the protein CSANRGYEQYF.